This T cell receptor (beta chain) derives from a study of shared clonotypes between healthy human individuals (TCRdb year 2020). Concerning the study at large: A few men and two women, aged 18 to 49 years, made up the cohort. Libraries were prepared and TCR repertoires were sequenced by different laboratories using diverse techniques, in order to increase sequencing depth and limit assay-specific biases. Per donor, three plates each were used for CD4 naive and CD4 memory, two for CD8 naive, and one for CD8 memory. Blood TCR repertoires of five healthy adults were deeply sequenced to estimate repertoire size and the extent of clonotype sharing between individuals. Per donor, leukapheresis produced somewhere between about 0.9 and 10 billion PBMCs.

Donors were healthy HIV-negative adults with no recently reported acute infections or vaccinations. Only Caucasian adults living in Nashville, Tennessee, USA were represented among the donors. CD4+ T cells were enriched by magnetic negative selection; naive cells were then positively selected on CD45RA, and the negative fraction formed the memory subset. After blood collection by leukapheresis, PBMCs were isolated using Ficoll-Histopaque density gradient centrifugation and then cryopreserved in the vapor phase of liquid nitrogen. Analytical flow cytometry was used to check the purity and quantity of every magnetically sorted T cell population. From each sorted fraction, genomic DNA was isolated and quantified by UV absorbance on a Nanodrop 2000c. The junction carries 12 bases between V and J, which are trimmed by 5 bases and 1 base respectively. Based on the germline V gene, the CDR1 and CDR2 sequences are SGHAT and FQNNGV. CDR3 length: 15 amino acids, cysteine to phenylalanine. This entry keeps only the CDR3 DNA: 45 bases, framed from base 1.

Using the deep immunoSEQ assay, multiplex PCR amplified TCR CDR3 regions from genomic DNA. Extracted genomic DNA from each cell subset was distributed evenly across all wells of several immunoSEQ 96-well plates, and each plate was treated as a replicate. For sorted subsets, 200 to 250 ng genomic DNA, equal to 30,000 or so T cell genomes, was loaded into each replicate PCR. The purified libraries were quantified using a Qubit 3.0 fluorometer, sized with a Bioanalyzer 2100, and then quantified again using the KAPA Library Quantification kit. A separate single-read 150-cycle Illumina NextSeq 550 flow cell was used to sequence each immunoSEQ 96-well plate. Under the source paper's analysis protocol: Because the immunoSEQ output held only junctional sequences and lacked quality scores, the filtering could not match the filtering applied to full-length reads. Sequences were annotated with PyIR, a Python wrapper for IgBLAST v1.9, using IMGT germline references to assign V/J genes and CDR3. Reads were filtered out if the reads had weak V/J assignments (E-value above 1e-6), no CDR3, stop codons, out-of-frame junctions, or ambiguous translated residues. V3J clonotypes were defined by identical inferred V gene, J gene, and CDR3 amino acid sequence. The percentage overlap between two repertoires was calculated by dividing the number of shared unique clonotypes by the size of the smaller repertoire. Three approaches were used to assess repertoire richness: RTK rarefaction, the Chao1 estimator, and Recon v2.1 estimates of unobserved clonotypes. For all TCRbeta clonotypes obtained by the gDNA method from several donors, generation probabilities were computed with OLGA. In TCRdb, the immuneACCESS table is reduced to in-frame sequences with V and J assigned. These tables do not hold every clone; where another copy was compared, an unresolved V gene accounts for under half, and the others remain unexplained. That table gives V, J and clone size, and the DNA gave D and trimming. The sample data list 2 million to 2.5 million clones, and 90% to 95% of these were observed just once. The ten most abundant clones make up under 0.45% of the sample.

Points the paper makes about the study in general: Sampling was restricted to blood, and TCR repertoires in tissue are likely to differ from TCR repertoires in blood. The small number of donors limited the genetic and exposure-history diversity represented. Pairwise subsampling indicated that sequencing depth was expected to affect the degree of clonotype sharing among donors. Clonotypes shared by all four sorted-subset donors showed higher generation probabilities than non-shared clonotypes. Even with the large sequencing depth, rarefaction of the sorted-subset datasets indicated that sequencing was incomplete. Naive subsets generally had larger estimated clonotype richness than memory subsets. Sharing across a few donors was observed for around 4.8% of naive CD4, over 3% of naive CD8, 2% to 2.5% of memory CD4, and roughly 0.4% of memory CD8 clonotypes.

Comments on this clone: The antigen it binds to is not known. The record has no base qualities; no much larger clone is one base away.

This clonotype was sampled from a man younger than 35 in good health. Some clones in this sample may be carry-over from other donors' samples. The sample comprised naive CD4+ T cells from PBMCs. Taken with the paper, the label for cell subset or site translates to: CD45RA+ positively selected. The sequence links TRBV11-2 to TRBJ2-4; no D gene can be assigned with confidence. The bases are TGTGCCAGCAGCCAAAATAGCTGGGCCAAAAACATTCAGTACTTC. This codes for CASSQNSWAKNIQYF. Here the CDR3 is joined to the reference TRBV11-2 and TRBJ2-4 genes, and the full variable domain is: EAGVAQSPRYKIIEKRQSVAFWCNPISGHATLYWYQQILGQGPKLLIQFQNNGVVDDSQLPKDRFSAERLKGVDSTLKIQPAKLEDSAVYLCASSQNSWAKNIQYFGAGTRLSVL.